The entry that follows covers one TCR beta chain sequence. Its antigen remains unknown. This CDR3 has 14 amino acids. Germline lookup yields CDR1 SGHTA and CDR2 FQGNSA. With 5 bases removed from V and 7 bases from J, the gap between germline ends came to 17 bases. The PCR made use of 60 Vbeta and 13 Jbeta primers. The repertoire was sequenced with immunoSEQ multiplex PCR; TCRdb's copy has only in-frame clones and lacks some. Here the sample spans under 200,000 clones, approximately 77% being singletons. These data are taken from a study of cytomegalovirus exposure and HLA in healthy donors. Study results and limitations: The study assumed roughly uniform donor sequencing depth for presence/absence analyses.

The chain links TRBV7-2 to TRBJ1-2, with a weak D call TRBD1 (5 bases). Input material: PBMCs. This sequence originates from a male donor in good health and CMV-seropositive. The CDR3 nucleotides read TGTGCCAGCAGCCAGAGCGCCCAGGGAGGTGGCTACACCTTC. Amino acid sequence: CASSQSAQGGGYTF.